One sample yielded the 19 T cell receptor beta chains listed below, sequenced in a study of molecular identifiers for immune sequencing clone quantification. TCRdb processed the PCR reads anew with MiXCR; each CDR3 protein has one entry. Altogether around 460,000 distinct CDR3 sequences are present, 20% to 25% being singletons, with the ten largest covering roughly 0.81%. Sample: naive CD8+ T cells from blood, with Jurkat cell RNA spiked in. Subset specified: FACS-sorted CD8+CD4-CCR7+CD45RA+ naive T cells. The source of these receptors is a human donor in good health. Some libraries in this study had Jurkat cell RNA spiked in.

This clonotype was picked up one time. J is TRBJ2-7 and V is TRBV29-1; D is uncertain. The CDR3 extends over 13 amino acids. V lost 7 bases and J lost 0, with 13 bases in between. Germline V lookup: CDR1 SQVTM, CDR2 ANQGSEA. CDR3 protein: CSGWAENSYEQYF. DNA for the CDR3: TGCAGCGGGTGGGCGGAGAACTCCTACGAGCAGTACTTC.

Note on this clonotype: A much bigger clone sits one base away, suggesting this may be a read error. DNA for the CDR3: TGTGCCAGCAGAAGGGGTCCCGGGAATGGAAAACTGTTTTTT. It specifies CASRRGPGNGKLFF. The chain has TRBV7-9 and TRBJ1-4, with D possibly TRBD1 on 5 matching bases. Germline assignment: CDR1 SEHNR and CDR2 FQNEAQ (reference sequence). The CDR3 is 14 residues long.

This sequence joins TRBV6-2 or TRBV6-3 and TRBJ2-5; 9 nucleotides align to TRBD1. The germline V gene has CDR1 MNHEY and CDR2 SVGEGT. The V gene end was trimmed by 5 bases and the J gene end by 5 bases; junction bases not matched to a gene: 6. This CDR3 is built from 14 residues. The CDR3 spells CASSADRGGETQYF. CDR3 sequence (DNA): TGTGCCAGCAGTGCGGACAGGGGAGGTGAGACCCAGTACTTC.

This clonotype was picked up many times. The chain recombines TRBV7-2 with TRBJ1-4; possibly TRBD1 for D (5 bases). The ends were cut back, 1 base at V and 4 bases at J, with 7 bases in the middle. Per germline, CDR1 SGHTA and CDR2 FQGNSA. The CDR3 contains 14 residues. The CDR3, as DNA: TGTGCCAGCAGCTTAGGGGGGTATAATGAAAAACTGTTTTTT. It specifies CASSLGGYNEKLFF.

The chain has TRBV12-3 or TRBV12-4 and TRBJ1-2; D call uncertain. The germline V and J ends were trimmed by 3 bases and 4 bases, with 9 bases remaining between them. This CDR3 has 13 amino acids. The CDR3 sequence is CASSFGKSYGYTF. Here the CDR3 DNA reads TGTGCCAGCAGTTTCGGCAAATCCTATGGCTACACCTTC.

CDR3 DNA: TGTGCCAGCAGCTTGGGGTTGGGGACAGGGGTTTCGAGTGAAAAACTGTTTTTT. Encoded protein: CASSLGLGTGVSSEKLFF. The chain is built from TRBV5-5 and TRBJ1-4, with 10 nucleotides matching TRBD1. The CDR3 sequence is 18 residues long. Germline assignment: CDR1 SGHKS and CDR2 YYEKEE (reference sequence). V shed 0 bases, J shed 7 bases, and the junction held 12 bases outside the gene matches.

This clonotype was counted only a few times. This sequence joins TRBV27 and TRBJ2-1, with 8 bases that match TRBD2. Losses at the gene ends were 5 bases for V and 13 bases for J; bases not matched to a gene: 4. Germline V lookup: CDR1 MNHEY, CDR2 SMNVEV (reference sequence). The length of the CDR3 is 11 residues. The DNA for the CDR3 is TGTGCCAGCAGTACAGGACTAGCCCAGTTCTTC. Protein: CASSTGLAQFF.

This clonotype was seen more than once but under ten times. This chain links TRBV4-1 with TRBJ2-1; 7 nucleotides match TRBD1. The CDR3 contains 13 residues. V lost 4 bases and J lost 7; bases outside the gene matches: 4. The germline CDR1 and CDR2 sequences are MGHRA and YSYEKL. The chain's CDR3 is CASSLIQGNEQFF. The CDR3 coding sequence is TGCGCCAGCAGCCTCATACAGGGGAATGAGCAGTTCTTC.

This clonotype was counted a few times. Here the CDR3 reads CASSKPGQGADTQYF. CDR3 nucleotides: TGTGCCAGCAGCAAGCCGGGACAGGGGGCAGATACGCAGTATTTT. The rearrangement uses TRBV7-9 and TRBJ2-3, with TRBD1 matching over 11 bases. V shed 5 bases and J 4 bases; nucleotides not matched to a gene: 5. This CDR3 has 15 amino acids. Germline loops: CDR1 SEHNR, CDR2 FQNEAQ (reference sequence).

The CDR3 DNA follows: TGTGCCAGCAGTTACGGCCGGGACAGCCCATCCTACGAGCAGTACTTC. It specifies CASSYGRDSPSYEQYF. The V call is TRBV6-5, the J call TRBJ2-7, with TRBD1 matching 7 bases. Unmatched junction bases numbered 8, after V lost 2 bases and J lost 1 base. CDR1 MNHEY and CDR2 SVGAGI come from the germline V gene. The CDR3 extends over 16 amino acids.

This clonotype was recorded only once. Since a much larger clone is just one base distant, this may be a read error. The chain links TRBV29-1 to TRBJ1-2, with 9 bases matching TRBD1. V gave up 5 bases and J gave up 8 bases; unmatched junction bases: 9. CDR3 length: 13 amino acids. From germline, CDR1 is SQVTM and CDR2 ANQGSEA. This chain's CDR3 is CSVIDGQGRGYTF. The CDR3 DNA is TGCAGCGTTATCGACGGACAGGGGCGAGGCTACACCTTC.

This sequence joins TRBV4-3 and TRBJ1-3, with 10 bases identical to TRBD1. The CDR3 covers 16 residues. The junction had 4 bases not matched to a gene; V was cut back by 1 base and J by 4 bases. Germline CDR1 reads LGHNA; CDR2 reads YSLEER. This CDR3 is CASSQGGQGVGNTIYF. The CDR3 DNA reads TGCGCCAGCAGCCAAGGCGGACAGGGGGTAGGAAACACCATATATTTT.

This clonotype has at least ten counts. This chain uses TRBV29-1 with TRBJ2-5; 7 bases match TRBD1. This CDR3 contains 14 residues. Germline values: CDR1 SQVTM, CDR2 ANQGSEA. V shed 7 bases, J shed 0 bases, and the junction held 8 bases outside the gene matches. The CDR3 sequence: CSAEGQVYQETQYF. The CDR3 coding sequence is TGCAGCGCCGAAGGACAGGTATACCAAGAGACCCAGTACTTC.

The rearrangement joins TRBV13 to TRBJ2-1; D remains unclear. V was clipped by 2 bases and J by 2 bases, with 10 bases between them. This CDR3 region has 15 residues. CDR1 and CDR2 from the germline V gene are PRHDT and FYEKMQ (reference sequence). The CDR3 sequence is CASSLKAVTYNEQFF. The CDR3 DNA sequence: TGTGCCAGCAGCTTAAAAGCCGTTACCTACAATGAGCAGTTCTTC.

A remark on this clonotype: A much larger clone is a single base away; this may be a read error. The chain joins TRBV7-8 to TRBJ2-5, with D perhaps assigned TRBD1 or TRBD2 (6 bases each). Trimming took off 4 bases at V and 7 bases at J, with 19 bases between the two ends. Germline loops: CDR1 SGHVS, CDR2 FQNEAQ. The CDR3 is 15 amino acids. DNA of the CDR3: TGTGCCAGCAGCTCCCCAGGGGAGGTTGAAGGGACCCAGTACTTC. It specifies CASSSPGEVEGTQYF. The whole variable domain, filled in from reference TRBV7-8 and TRBJ2-5, reads GAGVSQSPRYKVAKRGQDVALRCDPISGHVSLFWYQQALGQGPEFLTYFQNEAQLDKSGLPSDRFFAERPEGSVSTLKIQRTQQEDSAVYLCASSSPGEVEGTQYFGPGTRLLVL.

This clonotype was seen many times. The V and J genes are TRBV12-3 or TRBV12-4 and TRBJ1-1; D is possibly TRBD1 (6 bases). Trimming pared 3 bases from V and 5 bases from J, leaving 13 bases between. The CDR3 length is 14 residues. The CDR3 protein is CASSFSGARTEAFF. Written as DNA, the CDR3 is TGTGCCAGCAGTTTTTCAGGGGCTCGAACTGAAGCTTTCTTT.

The gene calls are TRBV12-3 or TRBV12-4 and TRBJ1-1; no firm D call. V shed 4 bases and J shed 0 bases, with 12 bases lying between them. The CDR3 is made up of 15 amino acids. CDR3 sequence (DNA): TGTGCCAGCAGTTCCCTGAGGTCCCTGAACACTGAAGCTTTCTTT. This translates into CASSSLRSLNTEAFF.

In its sample, this clonotype was seen many times. The J gene is TRBJ2-1, the V gene TRBV29-1, with D unclear. CDR1 is SQVTM and CDR2 is ANQGSEA in the germline V gene. The CDR3 is 15 amino acids. The V end was cut by 1 base, the J end by 5 bases, with 15 bases between. For the CDR3, the DNA is TGCAGCGTTGAAGCCGAACGTCCACGCCACAATGAGCAGTTCTTC. Translation: CSVEAERPRHNEQFF.

As for this clonotype: It may be a read error: a sequence one base away is much more abundant. This likely comes from a read error, as the CDR3 has no conserved phenylalanine or tryptophan at its end. The chain joins TRBV7-9 to TRBJ2-3; D unclear. The CDR3 is 13 residues long. Trimming took off 7 bases at V and 5 bases at J, with 13 bases between the two ends. Germline V CDR1 and CDR2: SEHNR, FQNEAQ (reference sequence). The CDR3 DNA reads as TGTGCCAGCAACACCGAAGTGGGAGATACGCAGTATGTT. Protein sequence: CASNTEVGDTQYV.